This T cell receptor (beta chain) was recovered during a study of T-cell memory formation after mild COVID-19. This clonotype has a count of ten or more. Antigen: not known. From the 5' RACE reads, TCRdb called clonotypes with MiXCR, one entry per CDR3 protein. Among a few hundred thousand distinct CDR3 sequences listed, 16% were seen once. The study's findings and limits: Later expanders leaned CD4+, whereas day 15 to 85 contracting clones were balanced CD4/CD8. The authors did not confirm SARS-CoV-2 specificity of second-wave clones peaking day 37. Researchers report contracting CD4+ clones mostly in CM and EM, with CD8+ clones in EMRA.

Trimming at V came to 6 bases and at J to 3 bases, leaving 4 bases not matched to a gene. Germline CDR1 DFQATT, CDR2 SNEGSKA (reference sequence). CDR3 size: 13 residues. The TCR comes from a man aged 18 to 30 who had mild COVID-19 (a few samples of this study predate the infection). Cell type and time point are not known. Input material: PBMCs or a T cell subset sorted from them (not recorded which). J is TRBJ1-5 and V is TRBV20-1; 8 bases align to TRBD1. CDR3 sequence (DNA): TGCAGTGCAAAGACAGGGGTCAATCAGCCCCAGCATTTT. As protein: CSAKTGVNQPQHF.